This TCR beta chain was observed in a study of blood T cell repertoires in COVID-19. From germline, CDR1 is MNHEY and CDR2 SVGAGI. Deletions cut 2 bases from V and 0 bases from J, with 4 bases between. The CDR3 consists of 14 residues. Clones were read by immunoSEQ multiplex PCR, and TCRdb kept only the in-frame ones, dropping some. The sample includes about 240,000 clones, around 83% of them seen just once. The receptor's source is a man aged 25 to 40 who had recovered from COVID-19. Sequenced sample: peripheral blood. The V call is TRBV6-5, the J call TRBJ2-2; D is ambiguous. Here the CDR3 DNA reads TGTGCCAGCAGTTACCAGACGAACACCGGGGAGCTGTTTTTT. Translation gives CASSYQTNTGELFF.